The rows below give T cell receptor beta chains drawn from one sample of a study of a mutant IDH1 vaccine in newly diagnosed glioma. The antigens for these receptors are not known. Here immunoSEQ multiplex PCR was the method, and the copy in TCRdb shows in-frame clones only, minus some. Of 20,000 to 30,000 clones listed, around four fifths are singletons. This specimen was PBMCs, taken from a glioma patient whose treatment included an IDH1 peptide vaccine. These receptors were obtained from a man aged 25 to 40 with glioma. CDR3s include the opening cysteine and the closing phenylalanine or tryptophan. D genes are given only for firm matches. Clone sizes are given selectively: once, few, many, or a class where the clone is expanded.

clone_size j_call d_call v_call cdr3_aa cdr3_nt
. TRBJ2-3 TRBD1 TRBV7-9 CASSPMGTGAADTQYF TGTGCCAGCAGCCCGATGGGGACAGGGGCTGCAGATACGCAGTATTTT
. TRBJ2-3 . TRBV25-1 CASSDVRTRGGTDTQYF TGTGCCAGCAGTGACGTTAGGACTAGGGGGGGCACAGATACGCAGTATTTT
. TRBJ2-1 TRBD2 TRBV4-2 CASSLRRGLARNEQFF TGTGCCAGCAGCCTCAGGAGGGGACTAGCGAGGAATGAGCAGTTCTTC
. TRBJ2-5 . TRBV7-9 CASSFKETQYF TGTGCCAGCAGCTTTAAGGAGACCCAGTACTTC
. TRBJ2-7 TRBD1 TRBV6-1 CASRTGTGYEQYF TGTGCCAGCCGGACCGGGACAGGATACGAGCAGTACTTC
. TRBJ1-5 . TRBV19 CASKHTDSNQPQHF TGTGCCAGTAAGCATACCGATAGCAATCAGCCCCAGCATTTT
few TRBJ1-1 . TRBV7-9 CASSLGGTPNTEAFF TGTGCCAGCAGCTTAGGGGGGACACCGAACACTGAAGCTTTCTTT
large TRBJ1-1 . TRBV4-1 CASSQDGTLGTEAFF TGCGCCAGCAGCCAGGACGGGACTTTGGGCACTGAAGCTTTCTTT
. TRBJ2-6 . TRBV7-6 CASSPVTGSPSTGANVLTF TGTGCCAGCAGCCCCGTGACGGGGTCCCCGTCAACTGGGGCCAACGTCCTGACTTTC
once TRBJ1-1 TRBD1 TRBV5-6 CASSPAPRQGRTEAFF TGTGCCAGCAGCCCGGCCCCTCGACAGGGGCGCACTGAAGCTTTCTTT
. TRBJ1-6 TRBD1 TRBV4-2 CASSQVDGTGLSSYNSPLHF TGTGCCAGCAGCCAAGTTGATGGGACAGGGCTCAGCTCCTATAATTCACCCCTCCACTTT
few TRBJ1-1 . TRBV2 CASSEPRATTEAFF TGTGCCAGCAGTGAACCCAGGGCTACCACTGAAGCTTTCTTT
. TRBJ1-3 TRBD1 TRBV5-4 CASSAADRETDTIYF TGTGCCAGCAGCGCTGCGGACAGGGAAACGGACACCATATATTTT
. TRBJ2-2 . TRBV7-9 CASSSTTNFGGQNTGELFF TGTGCCAGCAGCTCCACTACCAACTTCGGCGGACAGAACACCGGGGAGCTGTTTTTT
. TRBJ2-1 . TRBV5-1 CASSLLPGVKVANEQFF TGCGCCAGCAGCTTGCTCCCTGGGGTTAAGGTGGCGAATGAGCAGTTCTTC
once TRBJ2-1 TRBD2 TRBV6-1 CASSVLAGGQDEQFF TGTGCCAGCAGTGTACTAGCGGGGGGGCAAGATGAGCAGTTCTTC
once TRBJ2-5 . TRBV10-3 CAISVQVQETQYF TGTGCCATCAGTGTTCAGGTTCAAGAGACCCAGTACTTC
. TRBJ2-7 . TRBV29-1 CSVGDPQYF TGCAGCGTTGGGGATCCGCAGTACTTC
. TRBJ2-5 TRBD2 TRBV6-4 CASSDSNYSGGTGYF TGTGCCAGCAGTGACTCGAATTATAGCGGGGGGACGGGGTACTTC
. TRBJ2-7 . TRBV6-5 CASSYGRGPSYEQYF TGTGCCAGCAGTTACGGGCGGGGGCCTTCCTACGAGCAGTACTTC
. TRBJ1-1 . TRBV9 CASSVAPVGNTEAFF TGTGCCAGCAGCGTAGCTCCAGTCGGGAACACTGAAGCTTTCTTT
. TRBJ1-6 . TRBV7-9 CASSPDLGNSPLHF TGTGCCAGCAGTCCTGACCTTGGGAATTCACCCCTCCACTTT
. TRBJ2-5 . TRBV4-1 CASSLGVGETQYF TGCGCCAGCAGCCTAGGGGTCGGGGAGACCCAGTACTTC
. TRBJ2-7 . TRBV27 CASSLSGLGYEQYF TGTGCCAGCAGTTTGTCCGGGCTAGGGTACGAGCAGTACTTC
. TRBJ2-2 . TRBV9 CASSVGRDWPPGELFF TGTGCCAGCAGCGTAGGGAGGGACTGGCCCCCCGGGGAGCTGTTTTTT
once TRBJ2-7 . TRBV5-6 CASSLAGVAEQYF TGTGCCAGCAGCTTGGCGGGGGTAGCCGAGCAGTACTTC
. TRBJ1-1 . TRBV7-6 CASSLGGWNTEAFF TGTGCCAGCAGCTTAGGTGGCTGGAACACTGAAGCTTTCTTT
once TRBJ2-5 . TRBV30 CAWSRPNGETQYF TGTGCCTGGAGTCGTCCAAACGGGGAGACCCAGTACTTC
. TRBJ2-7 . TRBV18 CASSPPGNSYEQYF TGTGCCAGCTCACCCCCAGGGAACTCCTACGAGCAGTACTTC
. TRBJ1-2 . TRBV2 CASNTGWDYGYTF TGTGCCAGCAATACAGGGTGGGACTATGGCTACACCTTC
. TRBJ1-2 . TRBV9 CASSVASGQIYGYTF TGTGCCAGCAGCGTAGCCTCAGGTCAGATCTATGGCTACACCTTC
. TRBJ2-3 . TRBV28 CASSTQESTDTQYF TGTGCCAGCAGTACACAAGAGAGCACAGATACGCAGTATTTT
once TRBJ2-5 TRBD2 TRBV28 CASRSGGEGQETQYF TGTGCCAGCAGAAGCGGGGGGGAGGGGCAAGAGACCCAGTACTTC
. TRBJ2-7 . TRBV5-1 CASSLMTASEQYF TGCGCCAGCAGCTTAATGACAGCCTCCGAGCAGTACTTC
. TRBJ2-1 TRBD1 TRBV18 CASSPRDRGTIRGDEQFF TGTGCCAGCTCACCTCGGGACAGGGGGACCATCCGGGGCGATGAGCAGTTCTTC
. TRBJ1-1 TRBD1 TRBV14 CASSQDRSRGLTEAFF TGTGCCAGCAGCCAAGATAGGTCCAGGGGGCTTACTGAAGCTTTCTTT
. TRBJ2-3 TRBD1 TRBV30 CAWSADRADTQYF TGTGCCTGGAGCGCGGACAGGGCCGATACGCAGTATTTT
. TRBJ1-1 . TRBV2 CASSEITGMTEAFF TGTGCCAGCAGCGAAATTACAGGGATGACTGAAGCTTTCTTT
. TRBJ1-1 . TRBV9 CASSVAPQGILTEAFF TGTGCCAGCAGCGTAGCTCCTCAGGGGATCCTGACTGAAGCTTTCTTT
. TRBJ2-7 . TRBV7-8 CASSFSYEQYF TGTGCCAGCAGCTTCTCCTACGAGCAGTACTTC
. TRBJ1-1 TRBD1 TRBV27 CASTRTGDKPAEAFF TGTGCCAGCACCCGGACAGGGGATAAGCCGGCTGAAGCTTTCTTT
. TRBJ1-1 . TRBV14 CASSQGRLPTEAFF TGTGCCAGCAGCCAAGGTCGTCTTCCCACTGAAGCTTTCTTT
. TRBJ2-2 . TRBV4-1 CASSQDLGAGITGELFF TGCGCCAGCAGCCAAGATCTGGGGGCAGGCATCACCGGGGAGCTGTTTTTT
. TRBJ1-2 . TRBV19 CASNGRGRGFHGYTF TGTGCCAGTAATGGGAGGGGCAGAGGTTTTCATGGCTACACCTTC
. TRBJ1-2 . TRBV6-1 CASSESGTPYGYTF TGTGCCAGCAGTGAGTCGGGGACCCCCTATGGCTACACCTTC